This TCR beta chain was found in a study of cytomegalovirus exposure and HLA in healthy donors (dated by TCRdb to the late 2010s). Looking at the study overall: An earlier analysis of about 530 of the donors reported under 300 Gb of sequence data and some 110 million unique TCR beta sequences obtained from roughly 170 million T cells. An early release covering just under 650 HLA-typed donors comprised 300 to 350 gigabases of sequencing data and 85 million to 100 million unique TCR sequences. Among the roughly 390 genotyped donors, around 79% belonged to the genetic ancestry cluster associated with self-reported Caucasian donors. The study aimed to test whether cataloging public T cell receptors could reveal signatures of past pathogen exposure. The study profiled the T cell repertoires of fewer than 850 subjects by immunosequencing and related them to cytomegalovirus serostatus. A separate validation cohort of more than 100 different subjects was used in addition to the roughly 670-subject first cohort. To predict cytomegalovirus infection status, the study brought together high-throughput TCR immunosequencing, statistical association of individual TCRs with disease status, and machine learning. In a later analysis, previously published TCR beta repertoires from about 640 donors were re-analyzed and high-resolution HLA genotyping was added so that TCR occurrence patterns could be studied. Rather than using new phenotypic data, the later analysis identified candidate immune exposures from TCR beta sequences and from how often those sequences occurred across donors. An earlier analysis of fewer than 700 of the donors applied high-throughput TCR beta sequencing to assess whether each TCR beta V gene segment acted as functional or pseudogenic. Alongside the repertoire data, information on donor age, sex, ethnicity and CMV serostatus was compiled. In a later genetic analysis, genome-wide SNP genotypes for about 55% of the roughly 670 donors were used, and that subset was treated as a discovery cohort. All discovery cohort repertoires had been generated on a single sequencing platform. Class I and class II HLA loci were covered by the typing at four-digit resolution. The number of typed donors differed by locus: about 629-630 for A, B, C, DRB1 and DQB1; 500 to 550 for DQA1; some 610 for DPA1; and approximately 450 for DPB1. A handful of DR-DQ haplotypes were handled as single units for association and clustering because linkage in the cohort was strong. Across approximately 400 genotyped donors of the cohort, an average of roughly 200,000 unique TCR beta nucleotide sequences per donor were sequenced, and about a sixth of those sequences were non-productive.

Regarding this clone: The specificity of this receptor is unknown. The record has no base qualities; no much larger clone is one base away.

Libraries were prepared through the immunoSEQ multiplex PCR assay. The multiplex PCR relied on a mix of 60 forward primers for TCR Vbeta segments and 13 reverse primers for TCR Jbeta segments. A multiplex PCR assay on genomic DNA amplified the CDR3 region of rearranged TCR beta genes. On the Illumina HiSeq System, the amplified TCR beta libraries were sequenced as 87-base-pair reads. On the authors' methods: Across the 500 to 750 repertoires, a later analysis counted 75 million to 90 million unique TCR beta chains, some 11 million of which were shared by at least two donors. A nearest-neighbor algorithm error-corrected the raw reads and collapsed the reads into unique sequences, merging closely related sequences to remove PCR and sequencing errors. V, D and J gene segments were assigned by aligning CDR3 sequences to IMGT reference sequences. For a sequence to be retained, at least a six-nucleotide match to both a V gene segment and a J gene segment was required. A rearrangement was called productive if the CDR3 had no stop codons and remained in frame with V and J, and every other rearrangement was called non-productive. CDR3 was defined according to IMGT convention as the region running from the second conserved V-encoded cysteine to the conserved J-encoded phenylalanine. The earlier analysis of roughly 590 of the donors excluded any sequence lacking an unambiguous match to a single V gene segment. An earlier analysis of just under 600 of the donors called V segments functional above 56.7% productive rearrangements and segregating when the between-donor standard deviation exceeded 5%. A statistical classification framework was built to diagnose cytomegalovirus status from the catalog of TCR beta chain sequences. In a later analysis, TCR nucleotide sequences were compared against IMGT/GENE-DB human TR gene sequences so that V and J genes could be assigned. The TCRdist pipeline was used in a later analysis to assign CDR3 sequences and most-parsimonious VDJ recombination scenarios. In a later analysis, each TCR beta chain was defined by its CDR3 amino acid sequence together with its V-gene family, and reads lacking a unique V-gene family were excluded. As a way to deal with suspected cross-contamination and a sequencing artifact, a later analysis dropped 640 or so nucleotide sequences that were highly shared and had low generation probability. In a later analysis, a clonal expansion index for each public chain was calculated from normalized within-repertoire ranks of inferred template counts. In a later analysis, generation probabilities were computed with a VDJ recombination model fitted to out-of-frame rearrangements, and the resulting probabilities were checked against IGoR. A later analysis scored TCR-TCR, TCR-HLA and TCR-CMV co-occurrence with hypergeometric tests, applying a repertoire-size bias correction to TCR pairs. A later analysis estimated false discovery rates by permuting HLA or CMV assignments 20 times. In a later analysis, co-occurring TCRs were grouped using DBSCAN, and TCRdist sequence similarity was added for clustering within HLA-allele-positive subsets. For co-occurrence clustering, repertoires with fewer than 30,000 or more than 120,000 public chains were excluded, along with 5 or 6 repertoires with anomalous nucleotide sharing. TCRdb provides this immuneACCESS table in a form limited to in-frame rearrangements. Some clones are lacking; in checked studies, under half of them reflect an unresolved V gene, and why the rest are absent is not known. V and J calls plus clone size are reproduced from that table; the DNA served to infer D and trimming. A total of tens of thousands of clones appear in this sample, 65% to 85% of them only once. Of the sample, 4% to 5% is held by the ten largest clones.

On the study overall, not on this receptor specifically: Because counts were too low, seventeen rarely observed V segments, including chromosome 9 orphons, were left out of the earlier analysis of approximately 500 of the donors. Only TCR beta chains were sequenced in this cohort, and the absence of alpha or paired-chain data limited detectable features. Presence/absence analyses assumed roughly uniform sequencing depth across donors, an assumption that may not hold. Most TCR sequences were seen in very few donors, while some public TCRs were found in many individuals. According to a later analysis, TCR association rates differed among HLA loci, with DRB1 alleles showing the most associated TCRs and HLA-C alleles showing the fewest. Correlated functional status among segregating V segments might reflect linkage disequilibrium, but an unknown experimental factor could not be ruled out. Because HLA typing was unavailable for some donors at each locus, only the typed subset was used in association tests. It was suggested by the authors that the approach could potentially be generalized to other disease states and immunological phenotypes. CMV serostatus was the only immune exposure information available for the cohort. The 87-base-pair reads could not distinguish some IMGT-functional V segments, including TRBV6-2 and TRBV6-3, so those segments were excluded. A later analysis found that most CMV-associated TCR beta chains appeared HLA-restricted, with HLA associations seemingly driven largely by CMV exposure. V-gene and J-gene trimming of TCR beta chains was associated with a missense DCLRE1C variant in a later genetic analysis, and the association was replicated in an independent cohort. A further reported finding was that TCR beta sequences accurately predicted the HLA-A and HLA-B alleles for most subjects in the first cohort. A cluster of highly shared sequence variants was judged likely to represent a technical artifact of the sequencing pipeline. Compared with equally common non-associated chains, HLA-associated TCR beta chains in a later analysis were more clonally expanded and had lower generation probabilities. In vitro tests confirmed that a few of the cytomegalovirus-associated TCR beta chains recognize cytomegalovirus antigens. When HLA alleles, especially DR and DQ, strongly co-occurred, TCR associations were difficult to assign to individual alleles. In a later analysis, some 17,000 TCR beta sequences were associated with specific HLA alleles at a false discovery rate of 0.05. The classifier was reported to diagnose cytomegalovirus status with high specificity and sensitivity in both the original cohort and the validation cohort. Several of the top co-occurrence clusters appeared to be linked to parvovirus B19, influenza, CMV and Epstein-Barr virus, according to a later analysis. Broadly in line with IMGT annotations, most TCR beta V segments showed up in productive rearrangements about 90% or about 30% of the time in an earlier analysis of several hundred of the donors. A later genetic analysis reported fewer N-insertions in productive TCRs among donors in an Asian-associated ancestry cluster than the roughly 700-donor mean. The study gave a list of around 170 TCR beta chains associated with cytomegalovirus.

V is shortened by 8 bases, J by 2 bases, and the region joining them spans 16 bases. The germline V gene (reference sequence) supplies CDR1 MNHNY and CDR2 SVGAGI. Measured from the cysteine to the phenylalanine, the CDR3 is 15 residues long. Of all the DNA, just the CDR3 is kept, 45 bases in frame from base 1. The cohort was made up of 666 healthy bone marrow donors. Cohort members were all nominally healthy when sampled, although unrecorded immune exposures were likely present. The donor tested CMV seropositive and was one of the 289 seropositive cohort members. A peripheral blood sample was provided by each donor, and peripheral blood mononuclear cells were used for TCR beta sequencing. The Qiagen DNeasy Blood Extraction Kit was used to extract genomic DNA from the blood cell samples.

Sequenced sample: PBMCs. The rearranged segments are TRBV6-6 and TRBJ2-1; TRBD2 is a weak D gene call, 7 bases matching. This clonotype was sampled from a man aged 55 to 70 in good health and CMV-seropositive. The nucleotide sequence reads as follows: TGTGCCAGCGGGCAGGGGAGGGGAACCTACAATGAGCAGTTCTTC. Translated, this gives CASGQGRGTYNEQFF.